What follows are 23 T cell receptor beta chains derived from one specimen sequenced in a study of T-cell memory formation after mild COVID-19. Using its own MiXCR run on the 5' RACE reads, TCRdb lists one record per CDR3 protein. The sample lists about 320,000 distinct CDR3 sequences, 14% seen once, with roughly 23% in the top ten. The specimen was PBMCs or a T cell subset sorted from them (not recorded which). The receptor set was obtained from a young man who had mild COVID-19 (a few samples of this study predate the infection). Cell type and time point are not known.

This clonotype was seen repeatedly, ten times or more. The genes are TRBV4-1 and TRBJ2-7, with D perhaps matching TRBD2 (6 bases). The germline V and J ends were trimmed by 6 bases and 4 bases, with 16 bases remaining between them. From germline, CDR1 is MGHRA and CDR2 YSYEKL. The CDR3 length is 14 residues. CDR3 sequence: CASSEGSAGYEQYF. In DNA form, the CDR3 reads TGCGCCAGCAGTGAGGGGTCAGCGGGTTACGAGCAGTACTTC.

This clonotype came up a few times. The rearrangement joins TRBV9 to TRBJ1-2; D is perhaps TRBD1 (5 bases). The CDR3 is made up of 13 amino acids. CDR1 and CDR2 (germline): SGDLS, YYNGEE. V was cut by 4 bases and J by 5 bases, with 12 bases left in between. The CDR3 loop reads CASSRPAGYGYTF. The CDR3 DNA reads TGTGCCAGCAGCCGTCCGGCAGGGTATGGCTACACCTTC.

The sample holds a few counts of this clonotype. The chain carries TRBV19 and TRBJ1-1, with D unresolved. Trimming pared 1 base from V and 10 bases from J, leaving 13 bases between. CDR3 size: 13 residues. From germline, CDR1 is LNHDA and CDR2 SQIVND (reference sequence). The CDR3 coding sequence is TGTGCCAGTAGTATAGTGGCCGGGTACGGAGCTTTCTTT. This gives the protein CASSIVAGYGAFF.

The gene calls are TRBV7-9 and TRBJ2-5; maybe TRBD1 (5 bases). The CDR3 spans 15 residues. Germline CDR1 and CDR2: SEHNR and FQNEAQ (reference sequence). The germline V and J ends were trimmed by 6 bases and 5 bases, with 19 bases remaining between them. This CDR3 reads CASRTSTALRETQYF. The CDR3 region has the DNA TGTGCCAGCAGGACGTCGACAGCCCTAAGGGAGACCCAGTACTTC.

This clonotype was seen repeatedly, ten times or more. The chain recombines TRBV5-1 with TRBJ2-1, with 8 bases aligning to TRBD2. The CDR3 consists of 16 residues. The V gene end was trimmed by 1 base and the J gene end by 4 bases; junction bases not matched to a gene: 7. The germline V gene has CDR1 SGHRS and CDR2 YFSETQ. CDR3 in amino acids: CASSLSARGVYNEQFF. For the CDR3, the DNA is TGCGCCAGCAGCTTGTCAGCGCGGGGGGTTTACAATGAGCAGTTCTTC.

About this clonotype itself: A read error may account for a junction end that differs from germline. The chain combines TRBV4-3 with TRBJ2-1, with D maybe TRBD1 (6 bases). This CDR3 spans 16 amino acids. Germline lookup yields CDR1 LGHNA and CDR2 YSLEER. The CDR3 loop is CASSQPGHRLGNEQLF. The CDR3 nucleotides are TGCGCCAGCAGCCAACCGGGACACCGGCTCGGAAATGAGCAGTTATTC.

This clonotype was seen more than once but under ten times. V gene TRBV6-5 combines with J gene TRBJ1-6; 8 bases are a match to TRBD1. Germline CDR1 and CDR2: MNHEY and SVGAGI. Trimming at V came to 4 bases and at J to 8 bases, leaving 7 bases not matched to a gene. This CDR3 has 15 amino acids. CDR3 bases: TGTGCCAGCAGTTTGCCAGGGGGCACGTATTCACCCCTCCACTTT. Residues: CASSLPGGTYSPLHF.

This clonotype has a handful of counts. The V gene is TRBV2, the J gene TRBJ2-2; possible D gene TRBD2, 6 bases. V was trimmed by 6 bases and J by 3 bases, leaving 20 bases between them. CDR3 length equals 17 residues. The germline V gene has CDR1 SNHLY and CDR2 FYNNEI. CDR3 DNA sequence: TGTGCCAGCAGCCCCTTCTCGGGGGTCTTTGACACCGGGGAGCTGTTTTTT. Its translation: CASSPFSGVFDTGELFF.

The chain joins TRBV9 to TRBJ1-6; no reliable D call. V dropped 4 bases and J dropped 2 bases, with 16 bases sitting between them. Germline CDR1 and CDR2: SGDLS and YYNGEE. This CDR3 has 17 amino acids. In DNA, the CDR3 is TGTGCCAGCAGCCCCGACGGCACGAAGGCCTATAATTCACCCCTCCACTTT. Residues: CASSPDGTKAYNSPLHF.

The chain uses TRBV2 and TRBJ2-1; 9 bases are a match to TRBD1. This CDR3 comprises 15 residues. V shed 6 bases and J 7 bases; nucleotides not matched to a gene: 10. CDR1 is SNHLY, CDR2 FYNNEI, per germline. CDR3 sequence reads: CASRFHGTGWNEQFF. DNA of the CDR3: TGTGCCAGCAGGTTCCATGGGACAGGGTGGAATGAGCAGTTCTTC. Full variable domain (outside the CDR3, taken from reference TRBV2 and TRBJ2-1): EPEVTQTPSHQVTQMGQEVILRCVPISNHLYFYWYRQILGQKVEFLVSFYNNEISEKSEIFDDQFSVERPDGSNFTLKIRSTKLEDSAMYFCASRFHGTGWNEQFFGPGTRLTVL.

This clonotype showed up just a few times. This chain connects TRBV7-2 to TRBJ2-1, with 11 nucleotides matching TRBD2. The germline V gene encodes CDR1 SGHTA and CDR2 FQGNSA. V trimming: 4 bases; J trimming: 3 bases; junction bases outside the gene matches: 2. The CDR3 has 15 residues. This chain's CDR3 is CASSSSGGFYNEQFF. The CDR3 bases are TGTGCCAGCAGCTCTAGCGGGGGGTTCTACAATGAGCAGTTCTTC. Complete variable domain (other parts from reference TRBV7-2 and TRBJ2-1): GAGVSQSPSNKVTEKGKDVELRCDPISGHTALYWYRQSLGQGLEFLIYFQGNSAPDKSGLPSDRFSAERTGGSVSTLTIQRTQQEDSAVYLCASSSSGGFYNEQFFGPGTRLTVL.

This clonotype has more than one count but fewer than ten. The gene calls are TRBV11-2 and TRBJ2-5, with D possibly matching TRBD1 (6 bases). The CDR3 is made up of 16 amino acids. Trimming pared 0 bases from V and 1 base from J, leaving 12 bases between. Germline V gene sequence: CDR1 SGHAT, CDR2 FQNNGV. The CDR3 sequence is CASSLEWGLLQETQYF. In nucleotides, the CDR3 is TGTGCCAGCAGCTTAGAGTGGGGGCTACTCCAAGAGACCCAGTACTTC.

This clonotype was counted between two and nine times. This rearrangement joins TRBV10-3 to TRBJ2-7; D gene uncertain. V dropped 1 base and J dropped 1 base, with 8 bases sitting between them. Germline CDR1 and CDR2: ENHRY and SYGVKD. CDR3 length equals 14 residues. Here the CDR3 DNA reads TGTGCCATCAGTGAGTTTGACGGGTCCTACGAGCAGTACGTC. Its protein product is CAISEFDGSYEQYV.

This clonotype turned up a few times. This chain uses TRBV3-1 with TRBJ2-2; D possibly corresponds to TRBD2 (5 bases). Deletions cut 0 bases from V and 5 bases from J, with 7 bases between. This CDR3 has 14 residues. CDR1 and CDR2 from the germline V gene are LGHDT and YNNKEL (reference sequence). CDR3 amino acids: CASSQEGSTGELFF. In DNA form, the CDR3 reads TGTGCCAGCAGCCAAGAGGGGAGTACCGGGGAGCTGTTTTTT.

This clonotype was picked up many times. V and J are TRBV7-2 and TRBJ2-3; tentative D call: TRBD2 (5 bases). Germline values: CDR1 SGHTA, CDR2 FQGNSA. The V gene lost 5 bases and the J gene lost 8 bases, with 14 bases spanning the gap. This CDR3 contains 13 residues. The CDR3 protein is CASSENARGTQYF. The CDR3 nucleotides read TGTGCCAGCAGCGAGAATGCACGGGGTACGCAGTATTTT.

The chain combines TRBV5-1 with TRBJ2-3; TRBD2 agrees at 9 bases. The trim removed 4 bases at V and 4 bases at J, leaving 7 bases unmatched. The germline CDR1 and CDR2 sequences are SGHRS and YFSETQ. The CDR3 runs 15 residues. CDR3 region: CASSLLGGGADTQYF. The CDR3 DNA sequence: TGCGCCAGCAGCCTACTTGGCGGGGGGGCAGATACGCAGTATTTT.

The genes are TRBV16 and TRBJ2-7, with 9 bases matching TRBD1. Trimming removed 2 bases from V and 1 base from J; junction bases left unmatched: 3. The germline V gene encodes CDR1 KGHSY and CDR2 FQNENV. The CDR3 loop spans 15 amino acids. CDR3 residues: CASSQGTGWSYEQYF. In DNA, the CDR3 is TGTGCCAGCAGCCAAGGGACAGGGTGGTCCTACGAGCAGTACTTC.

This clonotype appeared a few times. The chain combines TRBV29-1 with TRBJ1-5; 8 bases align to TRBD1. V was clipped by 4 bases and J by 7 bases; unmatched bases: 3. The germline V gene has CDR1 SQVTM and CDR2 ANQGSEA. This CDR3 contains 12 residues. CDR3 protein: CSVGTGGQPQHF. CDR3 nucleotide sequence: TGCAGCGTTGGTACAGGGGGGCAGCCCCAGCATTTT.

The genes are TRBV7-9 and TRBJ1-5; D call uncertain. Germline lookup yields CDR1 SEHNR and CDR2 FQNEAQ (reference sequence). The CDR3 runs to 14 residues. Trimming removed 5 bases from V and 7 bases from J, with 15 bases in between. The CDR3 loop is CASSNLAGGQPQHF. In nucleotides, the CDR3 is TGTGCCAGCAGCAACCTCGCGGGCGGGCAGCCCCAGCATTTT.

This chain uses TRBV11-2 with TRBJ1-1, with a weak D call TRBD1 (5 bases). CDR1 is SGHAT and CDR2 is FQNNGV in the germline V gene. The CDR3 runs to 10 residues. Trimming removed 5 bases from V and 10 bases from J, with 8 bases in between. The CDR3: CASSARAAFF. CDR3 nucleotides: TGTGCCAGCAGCGCCAGGGCAGCTTTCTTT.

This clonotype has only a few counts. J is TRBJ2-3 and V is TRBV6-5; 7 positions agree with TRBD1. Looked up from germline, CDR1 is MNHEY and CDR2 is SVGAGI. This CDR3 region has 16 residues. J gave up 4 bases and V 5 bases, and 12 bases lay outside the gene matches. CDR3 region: CASSTTGIALADTQYF. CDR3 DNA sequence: TGTGCCAGCAGTACGACAGGGATAGCGTTGGCAGATACGCAGTATTTT.

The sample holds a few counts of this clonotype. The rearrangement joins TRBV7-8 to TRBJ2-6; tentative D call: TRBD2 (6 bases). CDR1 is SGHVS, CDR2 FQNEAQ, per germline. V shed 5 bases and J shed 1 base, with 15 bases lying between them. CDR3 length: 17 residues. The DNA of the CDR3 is TGTGCCAGCAGCCTTCTGGCGGGGTTTTCTGGGGCCAACGTCCTGACTTTC. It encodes CASSLLAGFSGANVLTF.

The CDR3 loop reads CASSPAGAFSYNEQFF. DNA of the CDR3: TGTGCCAGCAGCCCTGCGGGGGCTTTCTCCTACAATGAGCAGTTCTTC. The chain combines TRBV7-9 with TRBJ2-1; tentatively, D is TRBD2 (7 bases). The CDR3 spans 16 residues. Germline CDR1 SEHNR, CDR2 FQNEAQ (reference sequence). The V end lost 5 bases, the J end lost 0 bases, and 14 bases lay between the germline ends. The full variable domain, in which reference TRBV7-9 and TRBJ2-1 provide the parts outside the CDR3, is DTGVSQNPRHKITKRGQNVTFRCDPISEHNRLYWYRQTLGQGPEFLTYFQNEAQLEKSRLLSDRFSAERPKGSFSTLEIQRTEQGDSAMYLCASSPAGAFSYNEQFFGPGTRLTVL.